The 7 T cell receptor beta chains in this list originate from one sample, sequenced in a study of CD8+CD57+ T cells in acquired aplastic anemia. Genomic DNA templated the TCR beta VDJ and CDR3 profiling. TCRdb reprocessed the reads with MiXCR, giving one entry per CDR3 protein. The table has approximately 470,000 distinct CDR3 sequences, about a third seen once; the top ten hold approximately 0.82%. Patients included in sequencing had previously demonstrated CD8+CD57+ cell expansion by flow cytometry. Material for sequencing was sorted CD4+, CD8+, or CD8+CD57+ T cells (not recorded which) from PBMCs. These receptors originate from a human donor with aplastic anemia.

The table lists this clonotype with a count of one. The genes are TRBV5-6 and TRBJ1-4, with 8 bases identical to TRBD1. CDR1 and CDR2 from the germline V gene are SGHDT and YYEEEE. V gave up 0 bases and J gave up 7 bases; unmatched junction bases: 2. This CDR3 is built from 14 residues. In DNA form, the CDR3 reads TGTGCCAGCAGCTTGGGGACAGGGACTGAAAAACTGTTTTTT. Amino acids: CASSLGTGTEKLFF.

This clonotype was counted between two and nine times. This chain joins TRBV20-1 and TRBJ2-5, with TRBD2 matching 10 bases. This CDR3 contains 14 residues. J gave up 5 bases and V 3 bases, and 6 bases lay outside the gene matches. Germline CDR1 and CDR2: DFQATT and SNEGSKA (reference sequence). In DNA, the CDR3 is TGCAGTGCTAGCGGTAGCGGGGGGTGGGAGACCCAGTACTTC. It specifies CSASGSGGWETQYF.

The rearrangement uses TRBV27 and TRBJ2-7, with 8 bases matching TRBD1. The CDR3 extends over 16 amino acids. Trimming at V came to 5 bases and at J to 2 bases, leaving 11 bases not matched to a gene. The V gene's germline CDR1 is MNHEY and CDR2 SMNVEV (reference sequence). The CDR3 loop is CASSPLGQGWTYEQYF. The CDR3 DNA reads TGTGCCAGCAGTCCCCTCGGACAGGGCTGGACCTACGAGCAGTACTTC.

This clonotype was counted at least ten times. The J gene is TRBJ2-2, the V gene TRBV19, with unresolved D. The CDR3 is 11 amino acids. The germline gives CDR1 LNHDA, CDR2 SQIVND (reference sequence). Trimming left V 8 bases short and J 5 bases short, with 6 bases between. In DNA form, the CDR3 reads TGTGCCAGTGGAAGGACCGGGGAGCTGTTTTTT. This encodes CASGRTGELFF.

The rearrangement joins TRBV20-1 to TRBJ2-7, with D possibly being TRBD2 (5 bases). V was shortened by 1 base and J by 4 bases, with 8 bases between the two germline ends. Germline V gene data show CDR1 as DFQATT and CDR2 as SNEGSKA (reference sequence). The CDR3 runs 12 residues. The CDR3 region is CSARARGYEQYF. The CDR3 DNA sequence: TGCAGTGCTAGAGCACGGGGTTACGAGCAGTACTTC.

This clonotype was seen many times. The genes are TRBV20-1 and TRBJ2-7; 9 bases line up with TRBD1. This CDR3 has 15 amino acids. Germline lookup yields CDR1 DFQATT and CDR2 SNEGSKA (reference sequence). V shed 6 bases and J 5 bases; nucleotides not matched to a gene: 14. This chain's CDR3 is CSAISTRDRANEQYF. In DNA form, the CDR3 reads TGCAGTGCAATTTCTACTCGGGACAGGGCAAACGAGCAGTACTTC.

The chain combines TRBV9 with TRBJ1-1; D remains unclear. CDR1 is SGDLS and CDR2 is YYNGEE in the germline V gene. Deletions cut 0 bases from V and 4 bases from J, with 7 bases between. This CDR3 is built from 13 residues. In DNA, the CDR3 is TGTGCCAGCAGCGTAGATGCAGGCACTGAAGCTTTCTTT. Translated, it gives CASSVDAGTEAFF.